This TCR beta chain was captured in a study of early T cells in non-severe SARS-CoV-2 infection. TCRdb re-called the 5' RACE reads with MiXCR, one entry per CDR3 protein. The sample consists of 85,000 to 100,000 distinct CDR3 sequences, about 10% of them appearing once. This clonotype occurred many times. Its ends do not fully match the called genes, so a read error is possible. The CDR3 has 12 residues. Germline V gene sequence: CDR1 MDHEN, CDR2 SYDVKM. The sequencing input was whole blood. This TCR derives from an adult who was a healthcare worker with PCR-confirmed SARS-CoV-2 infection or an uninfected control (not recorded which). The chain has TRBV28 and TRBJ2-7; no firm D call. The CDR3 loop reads CASSESYEAPHF. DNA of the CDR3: TGTGCCAGCAGTGAGAGTTATGAGGCCCCGCACTTC.